Listed here are 27 T cell receptor beta chains from one sample, sequenced in a study of neurological immune-mediated disorders. TCRdb redid the calling of the 5' RACE reads with MiXCR, one entry per CDR3 protein. The sample carries 110,000 or so distinct CDR3 sequences, approximately 3.2% recorded once. The specimen was PBMCs. These receptor sequences come from a woman aged 25 to 39 with multiple sclerosis.

This clonotype was seen at least ten times. V usage is TRBV14 and J usage is TRBJ2-7; possible D gene TRBD2, 5 bases. The CDR3 loop spans 16 amino acids. Germline V gene data show CDR1 as SGHDN and CDR2 as FVKESK. V was cut by 4 bases and J by 3 bases, with 19 bases left in between. The CDR3 sequence: CASSPREGLALYEQYF. The CDR3, as DNA: TGTGCCAGCAGCCCCCGAGAAGGGCTAGCCCTCTACGAGCAGTACTTC.

There are many counts of this clonotype. This sequence joins TRBV20-1 and TRBJ2-2; no reliable D call. This CDR3 region has 13 residues. Germline CDR1 is DFQATT and CDR2 is SNEGSKA (reference sequence). V lost 3 bases and J 0 bases, leaving 5 bases between the germline ends. CDR3 DNA: TGCAGTGCTAGTCTACCGAACACCGGGGAGCTGTTTTTT. Translated: CSASLPNTGELFF.

This clonotype has ten or more counts. The chain employs TRBV6-2 or TRBV6-3 and TRBJ1-5; D may be TRBD1 (5 bases). CDR3 length: 15 amino acids. Germline values: CDR1 MNHEY, CDR2 SVGEGT. V was clipped by 3 bases and J by 4 bases, with 13 bases between them. The CDR3 nucleotides are TGTGCCAGCAGTTATGCCGGGACGCCTAATCAGCCCCAGCATTTT. This gives the protein CASSYAGTPNQPQHF.

The sample holds many counts of this clonotype. The V gene is TRBV6-6, the J gene TRBJ1-1; D perhaps matches TRBD1 (5 bases). The V gene's germline CDR1 is MNHNY and CDR2 SVGAGI (reference sequence). V was clipped by 4 bases and J by 4 bases, with 16 bases between them. CDR3 length: 15 residues. CDR3 protein: CASSSYRGSGTEAFF. CDR3 in DNA: TGTGCCAGCAGTTCCTACCGGGGCTCAGGCACTGAAGCTTTCTTT.

This clonotype occurred a few times. V gene TRBV6-2 or TRBV6-3 combines with J gene TRBJ2-7; TRBD2 is a possible D gene (6 bases). The ends were cut back, 5 bases at V and 4 bases at J, with 15 bases in the middle. CDR3 length: 14 residues. Germline lookup yields CDR1 MNHEY and CDR2 SVGEGT. The CDR3 bases are TGTGCCAGCAGTGCTCCGGGACTGATATACGAGCAGTACTTC. It codes for CASSAPGLIYEQYF.

In this sample, this clonotype turned up many times. The gene calls are TRBV5-1 and TRBJ2-7; unclear D gene. The CDR3 is 14 residues long. Trimming removed 2 bases from V and 0 bases from J, with 9 bases in between. Germline CDR1 is SGHRS and CDR2 is YFSETQ. The CDR3, as DNA: TGCGCCAGCAGCTTAATTGGGGTCTCCTACGAGCAGTACTTC. Translated: CASSLIGVSYEQYF.

This clonotype was recorded many times. The J gene is TRBJ2-3, the V gene TRBV5-6; a weak D match, TRBD2 (5 bases). The V and J ends lost 4 bases and 0 bases respectively, with 18 bases between them. Germline CDR1 and CDR2: SGHDT and YYEEEE. The CDR3 sequence is 17 residues long. The CDR3 DNA is TGTGCCAGCAGCGGCCCAGCGGTAGTATCTAGCACAGATACGCAGTATTTT. Amino acids: CASSGPAVVSSTDTQYF.

In this sample, this clonotype turned up once. This may stem from a read error, because a much larger clone lies one nucleotide away. The CDR3 loop reads CASRASSYNSHLHF. CDR3 in DNA: TGTGCCAGCAGGGCCTCCTCCTATAATTCACACCTCCACTTT. The chain carries TRBV12-3 or TRBV12-4 and TRBJ1-6; unclear D gene. The CDR3 has 14 amino acids.

This clonotype was seen at least ten times. The rearrangement uses TRBV5-1 and TRBJ2-7, with 9 bases fitting TRBD1. CDR3 length equals 14 residues. With 4 bases clipped from V and 5 bases from J, the junction kept 7 bases outside the gene matches. Germline lookup yields CDR1 SGHRS and CDR2 YFSETQ. CDR3: CASSIGTGRHEQYF. For the CDR3, the DNA is TGCGCCAGCAGCATTGGGACAGGGCGGCACGAGCAGTACTTC. The whole variable domain, remainder taken from reference TRBV5-1 and TRBJ2-7, is KAGVTQTPRYLIKTRGQQVTLSCSPISGHRSVSWYQQTPGQGLQFLFEYFSETQRNKGNFPGRFSGRQFSNSRSEMNVSTLELGDSALYLCASSIGTGRHEQYFGPGTRLTVT.

This clonotype showed up many times. The CDR3 loop is CASSLEGGIYGYTF. CDR3 bases: TGTGCCAGCAGTTTGGAGGGAGGGATCTATGGCTACACCTTC. The chain is built from TRBV12-3 or TRBV12-4 and TRBJ1-2; no firm D call. Trimming stripped 3 bases from V and 4 bases from J, with 12 bases between. The CDR3 length is 14 residues.

The table lists this clonotype with many counts. The rearrangement links TRBV20-1 to TRBJ1-1, with 9 bases aligning to TRBD1. V was clipped by 7 bases and J by 10 bases; unmatched bases: 13. CDR3 length: 13 amino acids. Germline V gives CDR1 DFQATT, CDR2 SNEGSKA (reference sequence). The CDR3 spells CSGVITGGAGAFF. For the CDR3, the DNA is TGCAGTGGGGTTATTACAGGGGGCGCCGGAGCTTTCTTT.

At least ten counts were recorded for this clonotype. V is TRBV5-1 and J is TRBJ2-3; D possibly corresponds to TRBD1 (6 bases). This CDR3 has 15 residues. CDR1 is SGHRS and CDR2 is YFSETQ in the germline V gene. Trimming left V 0 bases short and J 6 bases short, with 14 bases between. Here the CDR3 reads CASSLDQGKIDTQYF. The CDR3 bases are TGCGCCAGCAGCTTGGATCAGGGGAAAATCGATACGCAGTATTTT.

Comment on this clonotype: A read error is possible here, since a much larger clone lies one base away. The conserved final phenylalanine or tryptophan is absent from the CDR3, which likely points to a read error. The CDR3 loop is CASIRGGGETQYC. The CDR3 region has the DNA TGTGCCAGCATCCGGGGAGGAGGAGAGACCCAGTACTGC. The gene calls are TRBV7-2 and TRBJ2-5; the D gene is possibly TRBD2 (6 bases). The germline V gene encodes CDR1 SGHTA and CDR2 FQGNSA. The V and J ends lost 7 bases and 4 bases respectively, with 13 bases between them. CDR3 length equals 13 residues.

This clonotype was detected ten times or more. The chain couples TRBV4-3 to TRBJ2-4; D perhaps matches TRBD1 (6 bases). The length of the CDR3 is 15 residues. Germline-derived CDR1 and CDR2 are LGHNA and YSLEER. V shed 0 bases and J shed 7 bases, with 13 bases lying between them. The CDR3 here is CASSQDGKGHNIQYF. In nucleotides, the CDR3 is TGCGCCAGCAGCCAAGATGGTAAGGGACACAACATTCAGTACTTC.

This clonotype has at least ten counts. The chain is built from TRBV6-2 or TRBV6-3 and TRBJ2-1; 7 bases agree with TRBD2. CDR3 length: 16 amino acids. After removal of 3 bases from V and 4 bases from J, the junction contained 9 bases not matched to a gene. Germline loops: CDR1 MNHEY, CDR2 SVGEGT. The CDR3 sequence is CASSYFPSAGYNEQFF. CDR3 nucleotides: TGTGCCAGCAGTTATTTCCCTTCAGCGGGGTACAATGAGCAGTTCTTC.

This clonotype was counted ten times or more. This chain's CDR3 is CASSVAATGGRRTDTQYF. The CDR3 DNA sequence: TGTGCCAGCAGCGTCGCTGCGACGGGGGGGCGGCGCACAGATACGCAGTATTTT. The J gene is TRBJ2-3, the V gene TRBV9, with TRBD2 identical over 8 bases. Germline V gene sequence: CDR1 SGDLS, CDR2 YYNGEE. The CDR3 is made up of 18 amino acids. The V gene end was trimmed by 2 bases and the J gene end by 1 base; junction bases not matched to a gene: 12.

This clonotype was counted at least ten times. In DNA form, the CDR3 reads TGCAGTGCTGACCCAGCTTCCTCTTCCTATGGCTACACCTTC. It translates to CSADPASSSYGYTF. This chain uses TRBV20-1 with TRBJ1-2; D gene uncertain. CDR1 and CDR2 (germline): DFQATT, SNEGSKA (reference sequence). The V end lost 5 bases, the J end lost 4 bases, and 17 bases lay between the germline ends. This CDR3 spans 14 amino acids.

The rearrangement links TRBV10-2 to TRBJ2-1; 9 bases line up with TRBD1. The CDR3 spans 14 residues. With 9 bases clipped from V and 5 bases from J, the junction kept 8 bases outside the gene matches. CDR1 and CDR2 (germline): WSHSY, SAAADI. CDR3 sequence: CASRGGQGDNEQFF. The CDR3 region has the DNA TGCGCCAGTCGAGGGGGACAGGGCGACAATGAGCAGTTCTTC.

This clonotype was detected many times. V gene TRBV20-1 combines with J gene TRBJ2-7; tentative D call: TRBD2 (6 bases). The V gene lost 3 bases and the J gene lost 0 bases, with 12 bases spanning the gap. CDR3 length equals 14 residues. The germline V gene encodes CDR1 DFQATT and CDR2 SNEGSKA (reference sequence). CDR3 nucleotides: TGCAGTGCTAGGCGGGACCCGAGCTCCTACGAGCAGTACTTC. It translates to CSARRDPSSYEQYF.

This clonotype was recorded many times. The gene calls are TRBV12-3 or TRBV12-4 and TRBJ2-7, with a weak D call TRBD2 (5 bases). There are 14 residues in the CDR3. V lost 4 bases and J 1 base, leaving 11 bases between the germline ends. The CDR3 spells CASSSGGPSYEQYF. Written as DNA, the CDR3 is TGTGCCAGCAGTTCCGGCGGGCCTTCCTACGAGCAGTACTTC.

This clonotype appeared many times. This chain uses TRBV18 with TRBJ2-7, with D uncertain. Trimming cost V 0 bases and J 6 bases, with 6 bases left between them. The CDR3 loop spans 12 amino acids. Germline V gene lookup returns CDR1 KGHSH and CDR2 LQKENI. The CDR3 DNA is TGTGCCAGCTCACCACCGGGAAGCGAGCAGTACTTC. It translates to CASSPPGSEQYF.

The chain links TRBV12-3 or TRBV12-4 to TRBJ2-5; 10 positions agree with TRBD2. The CDR3 extends over 16 amino acids. The V and J ends lost 5 bases and 0 bases, in that order; junction bases with no gene match: 6. CDR3 protein: CASSTSSGGYQETQYF. CDR3 DNA sequence: TGTGCCAGCAGTACTTCTAGCGGGGGTTACCAAGAGACCCAGTACTTC.

The chain is built from TRBV6-2 or TRBV6-3 and TRBJ2-2; D unclear. The CDR3 covers 13 residues. Germline V gives CDR1 MNHEY, CDR2 SVGEGT. V was cut by 5 bases and J by 7 bases, with 11 bases left in between. CDR3 DNA sequence: TGTGCCAGCAGTCCCCGAGTTGGCGGGGAGCTGTTTTTT. Encoded protein: CASSPRVGGELFF.

This clonotype was seen at least ten times. The rearrangement joins TRBV4-1 to TRBJ2-7; D may be TRBD1 (5 bases). CDR1 and CDR2 (germline): MGHRA, YSYEKL. The V end was cut by 0 bases, the J end by 0 bases, with 12 bases between. The CDR3 covers 16 residues. The CDR3 coding sequence is TGCGCCAGCAGCCAAGAAAGACAGTTAAGCTCCTACGAGCAGTACTTC. Protein sequence: CASSQERQLSSYEQYF.

This clonotype appeared many times. The CDR3 sequence: CASNVAGANVLTF. The CDR3 DNA follows: TGCGCCAGCAACGTGGCTGGGGCCAACGTCCTGACTTTC. The rearrangement joins TRBV5-1 to TRBJ2-6; D is unresolved. The germline CDR1 and CDR2 sequences are SGHRS and YFSETQ. Trimming pared 6 bases from V and 2 bases from J, leaving 6 bases between. The CDR3 is made up of 13 amino acids.

This clonotype was detected many times. The rearrangement uses TRBV7-9 and TRBJ1-4; 7 nucleotides align to TRBD1. The V segment lost 5 bases and the J segment 5 bases; nucleotides outside the gene matches: 8. Germline V lookup: CDR1 SEHNR, CDR2 FQNEAQ (reference sequence). The CDR3 totals 15 residues. CDR3 nucleotides: TGTGCCAGCAGCCGGTGGACAGGAAGAAATGAAAAACTGTTTTTT. Encoded protein: CASSRWTGRNEKLFF.

About this clonotype itself: With a much larger clone just one base away, this may be a read error. The gene calls are TRBV19 and TRBJ1-2; tentatively, D is TRBD1 (6 bases). Germline values: CDR1 LNHDA, CDR2 SQIVND (reference sequence). The CDR3 totals 12 residues. The CDR3 coding sequence is TGTGACAGTAGTAGGACAGAGCATGGCTACACCTTC. It translates to CDSSRTEHGYTF.